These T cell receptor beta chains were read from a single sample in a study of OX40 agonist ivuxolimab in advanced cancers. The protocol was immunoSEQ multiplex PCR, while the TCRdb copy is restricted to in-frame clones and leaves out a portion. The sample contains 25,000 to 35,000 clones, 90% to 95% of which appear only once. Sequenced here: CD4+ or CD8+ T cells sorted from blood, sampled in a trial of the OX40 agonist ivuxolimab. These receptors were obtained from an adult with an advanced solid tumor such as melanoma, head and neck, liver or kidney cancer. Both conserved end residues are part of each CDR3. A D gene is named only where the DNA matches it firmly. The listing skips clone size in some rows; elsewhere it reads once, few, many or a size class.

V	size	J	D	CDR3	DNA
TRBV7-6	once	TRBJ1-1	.	CASSLEEGVNTEAFF	TGTGCCAGCAGCTTAGAGGAGGGGGTGAACACTGAAGCTTTCTTT
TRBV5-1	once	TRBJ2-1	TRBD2	CASSLVGSGVGNNEQFF	TGCGCCAGCAGCTTGGTTGGTAGCGGGGTTGGGAACAATGAGCAGTTCTTC
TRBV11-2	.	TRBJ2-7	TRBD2	CASSLAGLAYEQYF	TGTGCCAGCAGCTTAGCTGGACTAGCCTACGAGCAGTACTTC
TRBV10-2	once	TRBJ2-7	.	CASSESYEQYF	TGCGCCAGCAGTGAGTCATACGAGCAGTACTTC
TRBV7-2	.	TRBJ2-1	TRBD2	CASSFRLAGEHGEQFF	TGTGCCAGCAGCTTTAGACTAGCGGGAGAGCACGGTGAGCAGTTCTTC
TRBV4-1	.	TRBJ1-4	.	CASSQDFPTNEKLFF	TGCGCCAGCAGCCAAGATTTTCCAACTAATGAAAAACTGTTTTTT
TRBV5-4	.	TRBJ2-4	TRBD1	CASSLGTGGGNIQYF	TGTGCCAGCAGCTTGGGGACAGGGGGAGGAAACATTCAGTACTTC
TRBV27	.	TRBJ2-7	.	CASSFFHPSYEQYF	TGTGCCAGCAGTTTCTTCCACCCGTCCTACGAGCAGTACTTC
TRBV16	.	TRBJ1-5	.	CASSHSNGQPQHF	TGTGCCAGCAGCCATAGTAACGGTCAGCCCCAGCATTTT
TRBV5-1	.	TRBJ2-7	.	CASSLRVPGEQYF	TGCGCCAGCAGCTTGCGGGTTCCGGGGGAGCAGTACTTC
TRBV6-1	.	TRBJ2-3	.	CALEGLAADTQYF	TGTGCCTTAGAGGGGCTAGCAGCAGATACGCAGTATTTT
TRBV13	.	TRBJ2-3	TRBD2	CASSKLAGDATDTQYF	TGTGCCAGCAGCAAACTAGCGGGGGACGCGACAGATACGCAGTATTTT
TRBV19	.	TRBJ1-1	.	CASSIVDSTEAFF	TGTGCCAGTAGTATAGTAGATTCCACTGAAGCTTTCTTT
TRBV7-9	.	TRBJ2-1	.	CASSWVLNEQFF	TGTGCCAGCAGCTGGGTTCTAAATGAGCAGTTCTTC
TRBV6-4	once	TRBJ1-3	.	CASIGRDGNTIYF	TGTGCCAGCATTGGCAGAGATGGAAACACCATATATTTT
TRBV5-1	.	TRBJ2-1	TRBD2	CASGLSSGGVRNEQFF	TGCGCCAGCGGTTTATCGAGCGGGGGGGTTAGGAATGAGCAGTTCTTC
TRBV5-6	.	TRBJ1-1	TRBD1	CASSPGTGFRNTEAFF	TGTGCCAGCAGTCCCGGGACAGGGTTTCGGAACACTGAAGCTTTCTTT